The following is a T cell receptor (beta chain) sequence with its context. Its specificity is not known. The table came from immunoSEQ multiplex PCR; TCRdb's copy has only in-frame clones and leaves some out. The repertoire has around 92,000 clones, approximately 88% of them found once; the top ten carry less than 3.5%. This sample is part of a study of OX40 agonist ivuxolimab in advanced cancers. Study results and limitations: Low clonal expansion, among the lowest seen, marked partial responders at 0.1-3.0 mg/kg.

The origin of this receptor is an adult with an advanced solid tumor such as melanoma, head and neck, liver or kidney cancer. The input for sequencing was CD4+ or CD8+ T cells sorted from blood, taken in a trial of the OX40 agonist ivuxolimab.

In nucleotides, the CDR3 is TGTGCCAGCAGCTTACTGTGGAGCTCCTACAATGAGCAGTTCTTC. Encoded protein: CASSLLWSSYNEQFF. The chain links TRBV7-2 to TRBJ2-1, with D unresolved. This CDR3 is built from 15 residues. Trimming shortened V by 2 bases and J by 0 bases, and 8 bases separated the two germline ends. Germline CDR1 reads SGHTA; CDR2 reads FQGNSA.